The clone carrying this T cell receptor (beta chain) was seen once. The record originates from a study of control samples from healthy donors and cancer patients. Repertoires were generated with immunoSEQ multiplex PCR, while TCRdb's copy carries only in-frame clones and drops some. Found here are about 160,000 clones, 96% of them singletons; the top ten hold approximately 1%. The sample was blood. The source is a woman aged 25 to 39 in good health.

Here the CDR3 reads CASSLVDPSYEQYF. The CDR3 DNA reads as TGTGCCAGCAGTTTGGTGGACCCCTCCTACGAGCAGTACTTC. The J gene is TRBJ2-7, the V gene TRBV28; D is ambiguous. Germline V lookup: CDR1 MDHEN, CDR2 SYDVKM. The CDR3 has 14 residues. V lost 3 bases to trimming and J lost 0 bases, with 9 bases between them.